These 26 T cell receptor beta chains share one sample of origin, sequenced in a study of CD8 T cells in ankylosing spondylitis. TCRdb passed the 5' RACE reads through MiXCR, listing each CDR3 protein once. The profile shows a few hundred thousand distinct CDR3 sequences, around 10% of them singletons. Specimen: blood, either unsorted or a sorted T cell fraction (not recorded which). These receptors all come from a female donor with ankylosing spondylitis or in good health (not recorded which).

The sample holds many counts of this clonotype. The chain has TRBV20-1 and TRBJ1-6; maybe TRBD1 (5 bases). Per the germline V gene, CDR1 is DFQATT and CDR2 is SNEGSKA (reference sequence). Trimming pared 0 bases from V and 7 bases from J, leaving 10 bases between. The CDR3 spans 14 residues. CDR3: CSAREGEWNSPLHF. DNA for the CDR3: TGCAGTGCTAGAGAAGGGGAATGGAATTCACCCCTCCACTTT.

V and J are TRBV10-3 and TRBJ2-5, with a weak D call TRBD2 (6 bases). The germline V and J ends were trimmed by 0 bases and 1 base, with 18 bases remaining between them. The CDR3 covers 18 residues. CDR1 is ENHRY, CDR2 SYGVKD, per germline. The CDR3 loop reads CAISESRGLGSGQETQYF. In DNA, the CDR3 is TGTGCCATCAGTGAGTCGAGGGGTCTAGGTAGCGGCCAAGAGACCCAGTACTTC.

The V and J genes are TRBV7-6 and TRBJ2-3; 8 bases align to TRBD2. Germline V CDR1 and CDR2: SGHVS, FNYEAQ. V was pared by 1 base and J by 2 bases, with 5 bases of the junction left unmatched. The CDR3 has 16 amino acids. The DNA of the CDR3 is TGTGCCAGCAGCTTAGACACTAGCGGACCCACAGATACGCAGTATTTT. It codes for CASSLDTSGPTDTQYF.

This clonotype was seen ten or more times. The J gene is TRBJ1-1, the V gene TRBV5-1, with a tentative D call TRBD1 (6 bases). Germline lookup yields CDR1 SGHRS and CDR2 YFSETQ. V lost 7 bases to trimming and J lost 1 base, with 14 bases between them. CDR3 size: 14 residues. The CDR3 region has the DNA TGCGCCAGCGTAAAGGACAGCGGGAACACTGAAGCTTTCTTT. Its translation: CASVKDSGNTEAFF.

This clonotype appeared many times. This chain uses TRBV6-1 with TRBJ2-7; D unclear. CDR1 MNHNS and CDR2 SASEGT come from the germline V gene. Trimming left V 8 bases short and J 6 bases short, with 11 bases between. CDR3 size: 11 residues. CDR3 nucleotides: TGTGCCAGCTCTCCGCCGGGCGAGCAGTACTTC. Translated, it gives CASSPPGEQYF.

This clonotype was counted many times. In DNA form, the CDR3 reads TGTGCCAGCAGCTTAGAGACAGGGCGTAATTCACCCCTCCACTTT. Translation: CASSLETGRNSPLHF. The rearrangement joins TRBV7-2 to TRBJ1-6, with 7 bases matching TRBD1. The germline V gene encodes CDR1 SGHTA and CDR2 FQGNSA. V was clipped by 1 base and J by 6 bases; unmatched bases: 3. The CDR3 extends over 15 amino acids.

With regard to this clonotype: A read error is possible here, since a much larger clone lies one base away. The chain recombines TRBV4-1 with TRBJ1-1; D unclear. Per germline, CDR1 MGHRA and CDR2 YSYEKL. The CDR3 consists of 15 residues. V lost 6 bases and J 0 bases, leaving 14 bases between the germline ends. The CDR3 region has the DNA TGCGCCAGCAGAGGGATAGAAATAATGAACACTGAAGCTTTCTTT. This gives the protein CASRGIEIMNTEAFF.

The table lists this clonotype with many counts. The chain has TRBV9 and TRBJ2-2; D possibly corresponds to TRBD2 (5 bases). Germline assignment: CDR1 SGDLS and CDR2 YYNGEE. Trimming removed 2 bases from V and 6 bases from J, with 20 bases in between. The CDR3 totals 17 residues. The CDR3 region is CASSVASSGLGAGELFF. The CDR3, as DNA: TGTGCCAGCAGCGTTGCCAGTTCTGGACTTGGTGCCGGGGAGCTGTTTTTT.

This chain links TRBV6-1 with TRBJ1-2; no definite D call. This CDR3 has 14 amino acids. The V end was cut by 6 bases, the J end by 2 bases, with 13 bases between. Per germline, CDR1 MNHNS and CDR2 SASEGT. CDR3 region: CASSLGSGNYGYTF. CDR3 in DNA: TGTGCCAGCAGCCTCGGTTCGGGGAACTATGGCTACACCTTC.

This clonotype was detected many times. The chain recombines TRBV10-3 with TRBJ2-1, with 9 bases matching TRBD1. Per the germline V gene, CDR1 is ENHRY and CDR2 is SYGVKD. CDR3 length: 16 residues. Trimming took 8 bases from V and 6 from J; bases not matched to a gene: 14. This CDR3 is CAIGQGTAQPGNEQFF. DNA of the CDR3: TGTGCCATCGGACAGGGGACAGCCCAACCTGGCAATGAGCAGTTCTTC.

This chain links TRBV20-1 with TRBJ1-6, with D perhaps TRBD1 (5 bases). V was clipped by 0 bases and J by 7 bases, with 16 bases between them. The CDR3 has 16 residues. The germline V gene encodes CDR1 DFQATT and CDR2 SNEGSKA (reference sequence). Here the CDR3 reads CSARDFAMGENSPLHF. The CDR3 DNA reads TGCAGTGCTAGAGACTTTGCGATGGGGGAAAATTCACCCCTCCACTTT.

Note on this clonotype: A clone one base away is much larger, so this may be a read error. Here the CDR3 reads CDSSVQGPTEAFF. For the CDR3, the DNA is TGCGACAGCAGCGTACAGGGGCCCACTGAAGCTTTCTTT. The rearrangement uses TRBV5-1 and TRBJ1-1; 7 positions agree with TRBD1. Germline CDR1 SGHRS, CDR2 YFSETQ. The CDR3 has 13 amino acids.

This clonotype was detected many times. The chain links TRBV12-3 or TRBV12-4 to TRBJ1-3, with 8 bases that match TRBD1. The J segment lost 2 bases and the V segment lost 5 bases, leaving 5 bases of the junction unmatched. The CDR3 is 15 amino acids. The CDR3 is CASSDGQGTGNTIYF. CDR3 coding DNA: TGTGCCAGCAGTGATGGACAGGGTACTGGAAACACCATATATTTT.

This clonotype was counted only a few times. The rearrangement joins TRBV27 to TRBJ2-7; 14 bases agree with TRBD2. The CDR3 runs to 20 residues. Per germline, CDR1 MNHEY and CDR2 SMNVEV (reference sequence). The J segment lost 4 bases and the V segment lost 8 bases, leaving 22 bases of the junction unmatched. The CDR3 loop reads CASHSLGQPGLAGEPYEQYF. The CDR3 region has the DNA TGTGCCAGCCATTCCCTAGGACAACCGGGACTAGCGGGAGAGCCTTACGAGCAGTACTTC.

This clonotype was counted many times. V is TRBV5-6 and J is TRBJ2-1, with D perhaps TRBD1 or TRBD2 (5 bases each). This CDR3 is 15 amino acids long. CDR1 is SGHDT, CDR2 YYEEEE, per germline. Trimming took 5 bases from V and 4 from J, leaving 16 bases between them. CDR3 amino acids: CASSHGTAGYNEQFF. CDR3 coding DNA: TGTGCCAGCAGTCATGGGACCGCCGGATACAATGAGCAGTTCTTC.

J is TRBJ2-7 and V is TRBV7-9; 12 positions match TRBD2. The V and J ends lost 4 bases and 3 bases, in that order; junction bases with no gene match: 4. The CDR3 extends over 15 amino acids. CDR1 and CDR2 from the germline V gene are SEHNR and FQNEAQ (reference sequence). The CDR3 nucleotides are TGTGCCAGCAGCTCACTAGCGGGAGGAGGCTACGAGCAGTACTTC. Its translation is CASSSLAGGGYEQYF.

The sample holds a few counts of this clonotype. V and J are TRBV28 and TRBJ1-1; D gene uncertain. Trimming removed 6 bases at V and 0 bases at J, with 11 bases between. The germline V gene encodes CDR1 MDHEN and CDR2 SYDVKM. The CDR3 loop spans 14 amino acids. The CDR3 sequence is CASRAVLMNTEAFF. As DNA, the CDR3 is TGTGCCAGCAGGGCAGTGTTGATGAACACTGAAGCTTTCTTT.

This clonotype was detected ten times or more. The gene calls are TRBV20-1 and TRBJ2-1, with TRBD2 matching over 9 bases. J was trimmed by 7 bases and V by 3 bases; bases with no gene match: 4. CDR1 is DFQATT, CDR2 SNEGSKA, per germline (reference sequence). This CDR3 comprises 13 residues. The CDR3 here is CSASVAGGNEQFF. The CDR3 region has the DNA TGCAGTGCTAGCGTGGCGGGAGGGAATGAGCAGTTCTTC.

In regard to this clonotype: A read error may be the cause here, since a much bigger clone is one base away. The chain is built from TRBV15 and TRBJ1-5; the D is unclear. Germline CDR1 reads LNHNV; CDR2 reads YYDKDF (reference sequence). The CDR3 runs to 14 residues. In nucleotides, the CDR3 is TGTGCCGCCAGCAGCAGACGGTCCAATCAGCCCCAGCATTTT. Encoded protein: CAASSRRSNQPQHF.

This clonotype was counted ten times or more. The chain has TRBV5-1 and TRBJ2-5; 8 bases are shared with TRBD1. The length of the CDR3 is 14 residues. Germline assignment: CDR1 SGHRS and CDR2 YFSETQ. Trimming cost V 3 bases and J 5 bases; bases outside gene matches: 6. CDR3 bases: TGCGCCAGCAGCTCCACAGGGGGGTTCGAGACCCAGTACTTC. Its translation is CASSSTGGFETQYF.

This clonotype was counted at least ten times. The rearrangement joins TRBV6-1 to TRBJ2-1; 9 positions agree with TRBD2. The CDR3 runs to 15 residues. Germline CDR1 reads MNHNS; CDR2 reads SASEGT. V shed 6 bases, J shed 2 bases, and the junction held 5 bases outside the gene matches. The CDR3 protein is CASRPPSGAYNEQFF. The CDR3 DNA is TGTGCCAGCAGGCCCCCTAGCGGGGCCTACAATGAGCAGTTCTTC.

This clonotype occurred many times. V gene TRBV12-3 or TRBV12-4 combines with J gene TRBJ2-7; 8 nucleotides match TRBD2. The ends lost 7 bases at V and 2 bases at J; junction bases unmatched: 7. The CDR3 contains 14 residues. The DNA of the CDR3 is TGTGCCAGCACCGATAGCGGGGTAACCTACGAGCAGTACTTC. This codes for CASTDSGVTYEQYF.

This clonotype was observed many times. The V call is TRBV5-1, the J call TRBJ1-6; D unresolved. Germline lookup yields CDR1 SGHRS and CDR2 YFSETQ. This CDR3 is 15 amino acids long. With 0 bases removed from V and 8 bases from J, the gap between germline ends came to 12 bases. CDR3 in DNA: TGCGCCAGCAGCTTGGGGCAAAGTCTAGATTCACCCCTCCACTTT. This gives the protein CASSLGQSLDSPLHF.

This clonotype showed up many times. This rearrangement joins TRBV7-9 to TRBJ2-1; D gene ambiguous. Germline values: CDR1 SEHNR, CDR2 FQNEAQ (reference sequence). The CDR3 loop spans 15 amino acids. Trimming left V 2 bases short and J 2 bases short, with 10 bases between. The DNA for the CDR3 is TGTGCCAGCAGCTTACAGGTTCCGACCTACAATGAGCAGTTCTTC. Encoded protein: CASSLQVPTYNEQFF.

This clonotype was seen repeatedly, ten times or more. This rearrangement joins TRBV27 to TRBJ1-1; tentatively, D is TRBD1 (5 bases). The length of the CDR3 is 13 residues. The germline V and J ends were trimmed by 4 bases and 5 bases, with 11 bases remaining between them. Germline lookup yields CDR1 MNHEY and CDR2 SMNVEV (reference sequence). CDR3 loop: CASSWGGGTEAFF. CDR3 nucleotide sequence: TGTGCCAGCAGTTGGGGGGGGGGGACTGAAGCTTTCTTT.

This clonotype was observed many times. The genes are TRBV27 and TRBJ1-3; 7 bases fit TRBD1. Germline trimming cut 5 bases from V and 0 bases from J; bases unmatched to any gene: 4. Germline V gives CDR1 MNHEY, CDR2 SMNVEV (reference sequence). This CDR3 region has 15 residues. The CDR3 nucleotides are TGTGCCAGCAGTCCCCGACAGGGCTCTGGAAACACCATATATTTT. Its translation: CASSPRQGSGNTIYF.